This TCR beta chain was captured by sequencing in a study of post-analysis software for immune sequencing data. In this sample, this clonotype turned up a few times. The antigen remains unidentified. Researchers reported that TCR beta cDNA libraries carried unique molecular identifiers. TCRdb re-derived calls from the PCR reads in MiXCR, one entry per CDR3 protein. The sample comprises 700,000 to 800,000 distinct CDR3 sequences, 25% to 30% of which are singletons, and around 0.55% rests with the top ten. General study results and limits: Patients used several TRBV segments, including TRBV5-6, TRBV5-1 and TRBV20-1, more often than controls.

Germline V gives CDR1 DFQATT, CDR2 SNEGSKA (reference sequence). The CDR3 consists of 15 residues. Trimming removed 0 bases from V and 0 bases from J, with 10 bases in between. This clonotype originated in a girl aged 5 to 17 with multiple sclerosis. Specimen: blood. This chain connects TRBV20-1 to TRBJ2-3; TRBD2 is a possible D gene (6 bases). The CDR3 DNA follows: TGCAGTGCTAGAGAGCCAGCGGGTAGCACAGATACGCAGTATTTT. It translates to CSAREPAGSTDTQYF.